The clone carrying this T cell receptor beta chain was detected once. The target antigen is unknown. CDR3 of TCR beta was amplified by multiplex PCR that used 32 V and 13 J primers. Each CDR3 protein gets one entry after TCRdb re-called the multiplex PCR reads with MiXCR. The table includes some 1,900 distinct CDR3 sequences, around a third detected once. These data come from a study of immune heterogeneity within non-small cell lung tumors. At the level of the study: With respect to histology, the tumors encompassed several squamous cell carcinomas, 10 non-squamous carcinomas and 1 not otherwise specified.

Bulk tumor genomic DNA constituted the template, at about 600 ng per sample. Several biopsies per primary tumor were taken during surgery, spaced as far apart as possible. Newly diagnosed with untreated non-small cell lung cancer, the patients underwent curative surgery. Non-small cell lung cancer patients, newly diagnosed and having surgery with curative intent, served as donors. Overall study results and limits: High-frequency T-cell receptor beta clonotypes differed largely between individual patients. Identical dominant CDR3 beta clonotypes recurred across tumor sites within a patient, alongside site-unique high-frequency clones.

CDR1 and CDR2 from the germline V gene are KGHDR and SFDVKD. The CDR3 runs to 16 residues. Trimming took 4 bases from V and 2 from J; bases not matched to a gene: 4. The sequence came from a man aged 65-85 years with non-small cell lung cancer. The sample was lung tumor tissue. The chain is built from TRBV24-1 and TRBJ2-3; TRBD2 matches 11 bases. The CDR3 nucleotides read TGTGCCACCAGTGAGCCGGGACTAGCGGACACAGATACGCAGTATTTT. Amino acid sequence: CATSEPGLADTDTQYF.